This T cell receptor beta chain was identified in a study of T cell responses to AZD1222 COVID-19 vaccine (dated by TCRdb to about 2021). Looking at the study overall: TCR sequencing was performed for fewer than 250 trial participants, of whom about 210 were given two doses of AZD1222 and around 25 were given two doses of MenACWY control vaccine. Trial participants were enrolled into age subgroups of 18-55, 56-69 and 70-plus years, which contained around 140, 26 and 57 TCR-sequenced participants, respectively. What the study reported, not specific to this receptor: Nearly half of unique spike-specific TCRs reportedly recognized epitopes outside regions mutated in the B.1.351 and B.1.1.7 variants. The vaccine-associated CD4 TCRs covered the entire spike protein, and the dominant responses fell in regions 160-218 and 743-854. Because no samples from the day 14 peak response were available, repertoires could be characterized only after the peak T cell response. The 56-69-year group was small, and its depth increase did not reach significance, likely because of low power. Conclusions about previously exposed vaccinees were limited because only six AZD1222 recipients were SARS-CoV-2 seropositive at baseline. A significant rise in spike-specific TCR breadth and depth was observed after two AZD1222 doses relative to day 0 and relative to MenACWY recipients. Participants were mostly white British and included more females than males, and it was suggested by the authors that clonal diversity may have been underestimated.

The time point label corresponds to: about 28 days (+/-7) after the second vaccine dose. Because spike-specific TCR depth and breadth did not differ between the two schedules, AZD1222 recipients who got a second dose at roughly 4 weeks were pooled with those who got a second dose at roughly 12 weeks. The vaccinee samples were drawn from two UK trials, COV001 and COV002, one of which was a single-blind randomized controlled phase 2/3 trial testing AZD1222 (ChAdOx1 nCoV-19) in healthy adults. For TCRbeta chain sequencing, PBMC samples were collected from trial participants at day 0 and at day 28 after the second dose. This clone was detected only once. The antigen it recognizes is unknown. No much larger clonotype is one base removed from it; base qualities were not supplied. The CDR3 regions of human TCRbeta chains were analyzed by immunosequencing. Per the authors' processing: Repertoire TCRs were matched against a reference library of SARS-CoV-2-specific TCRs generated with the MIRA antigen-specificity platform. Breadth was defined as the fraction of unique TCRs that were SARS-CoV-2-associated, and depth was defined as the fraction of total T cells that were SARS-CoV-2-associated. Using the MIRA data, each spike-specific TCR was assigned both to the spike region to which the TCR was reactive and to a CD4 or CD8 class. Log10-transformed breadth and depth values were compared by one-way ANOVA with Sidak's multiple comparisons tests. Here the immuneACCESS table is served through TCRdb, limited to in-frame sequences with V and J called. Missing clones are a known gap in these copies; in checked studies unresolved V genes cover under half, and the rest lacks a known reason. V and J calls plus clone size are reproduced from that table; the DNA served to infer D and trimming. This sample comprises tens of thousands of clones, more than 85% of them detected only once. The top ten constitute roughly 4.5% of the sample.

From the cysteine through the phenylalanine, the CDR3 covers 17 amino acids. Left in the record is the CDR3 DNA by itself, 51 bases read in frame from the first base. Relative to germline, V is missing 0 bases and J is missing 0 bases, with 5 bases of the junction outside any gene match. Taken from the germline V gene, the CDR1 and CDR2 loops are SGHRS and YFSETQ. Rearrangement joined TRBV5-1 to TRBJ2-3; 9 central nucleotides agree with TRBD2. Source: peripheral blood, taken 28 days after the second AZD1222 dose. The clonotype comes from an adult who received the AZD1222 COVID-19 vaccine. The CDR3 loop reads CASSLALAGPSTDTQYF. At the DNA level, the sequence is TGCGCCAGCAGCTTGGCTCTAGCGGGGCCTAGCACAGATACGCAGTATTTT.